The source of this T cell receptor (beta chain) is a study of OX40 agonist ivuxolimab in advanced cancers. With regard to the full study: The costimulatory receptor OX40 (CD134) was targeted by ivuxolimab, a fully human IgG2 agonistic monoclonal antibody. Intravenous ivuxolimab was administered to patients every 2 weeks at six dose levels: 0.01, 0.1, 0.3, 1.5, 3 and 10 mg/kg. Among the roughly 50 dose-escalation patients, around 20 had hepatocellular carcinoma, around 15 melanoma, 9 renal cell carcinoma and 9 head and neck cancer. The dose-escalation cohort was almost 85% male with a mean age of about 60 years, ranging from roughly 20 to 80. Prior anti-PD-1, anti-PD-L1 or anti-CTLA-4 therapy was permitted, and checkpoint inhibitors had been received by under 50% of dose-escalation patients. Partial responses occurred in three dose-escalation patients: two with cutaneous melanoma and one with hepatocellular carcinoma. Peripheral TCRbeta sequencing was intended to test whether TCR sequence diversity was altered and clonal T-cell expansion was caused by ivuxolimab. The paper reports the monotherapy dose-escalation portion (N = 52 patients) of the phase I ivuxolimab trial.

V has 7 bases trimmed and J has 4 bases trimmed; junction bases matching no gene number 2. Counted from cysteine to phenylalanine, this CDR3 has 13 amino acids. This entry keeps only the CDR3 DNA: 39 bases, framed from base 1. The germline V gene yields MNHNS for CDR1 and SASEGT for CDR2. To note about this clone: It lacks a known antigen. Base-call qualities are not available, and no considerably larger clone is one nucleotide away.

Patients with autoimmune disease history or receiving systemic immunosuppression were excluded from the trial. Peripheral blood for TCR sequencing was collected from all dose cohorts at baseline, on cycle 4 day 1, and on cycle 7 day 1. The samples were taken from a phase I, first-in-human, multicenter, open-label dose-escalation trial of ivuxolimab. The trial enrolled adults with locally advanced or metastatic head and neck squamous cell, hepatocellular, melanoma or renal cell carcinoma. Before TCR sequencing, CD4+ T cells and CD8+ T cells from peripheral blood were sorted into separate populations. The paper as a whole reports these results and caveats: At doses of 0.1 to 3.0 mg/kg, clonal expansion of both CD4+ and CD8+ T cells in blood was seen between baseline and week 6. The antigen specificity of the clonally expanded peripheral T cells was not determined. Low levels of normalized T-cell clonal expansion were also seen in some patients who did not respond. Partial responders in the 0.1-3.0 mg/kg groups had among the lowest normalized peripheral clonal expansion, especially among CD8+ T cells. After ivuxolimab, more expanded clones were found on average in CD8+ T cells than in CD4+ T cells.

Genomic DNA was isolated from the sorted cells so that the TCRbeta CDR3 region could be sequenced. TCRbeta CDR3 regions were sequenced using the immunoSEQ Assay. In TCRdb, the immuneACCESS table is reduced to in-frame sequences with V and J assigned. These tables do not hold every clone; where another copy was compared, an unresolved V gene accounts for under half, and the others remain unexplained. The sample profile shows 43,000 or so clones; roughly four fifths of them were found once. In total, the top ten clones hold 2.6% of the sample. Material: CD4+ or CD8+ T cells sorted from blood, obtained in a trial of the OX40 agonist ivuxolimab. The TCR originated in an adult with an advanced solid tumor such as melanoma, head and neck, liver or kidney cancer. The chain was built from TRBV6-1 and TRBJ1-5; 9 of the junction bases match TRBD1. The nucleotide sequence is given as TGTGCCAGCACGACAGGGGGAAATCAGCCCCAGCATTTT. Its translation reads: CASTTGGNQPQHF.